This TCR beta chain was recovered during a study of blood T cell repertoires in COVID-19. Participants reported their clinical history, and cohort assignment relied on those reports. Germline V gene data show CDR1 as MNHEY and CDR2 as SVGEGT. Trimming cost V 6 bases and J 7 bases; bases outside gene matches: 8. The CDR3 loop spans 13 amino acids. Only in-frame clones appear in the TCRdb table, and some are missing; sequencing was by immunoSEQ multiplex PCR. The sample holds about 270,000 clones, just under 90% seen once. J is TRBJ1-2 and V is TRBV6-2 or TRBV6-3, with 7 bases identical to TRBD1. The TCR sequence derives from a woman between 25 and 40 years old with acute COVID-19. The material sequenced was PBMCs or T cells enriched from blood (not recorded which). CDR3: CASSRDRSFGYTF. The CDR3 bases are TGTGCCAGCAGCCGGGACAGAAGTTTTGGCTACACCTTC.